One and the same sample provided the 25 T cell receptor beta chains below, sequenced in a study of cytomegalovirus exposure and HLA in healthy donors. This table comes from immunoSEQ multiplex PCR, and its TCRdb copy is limited to in-frame clones, with some not included. The repertoire holds 45,000 to 65,000 clones, approximately 89% seen once, with 7.5% to 10% in the top ten. What was sequenced was PBMCs. The receptors derive from a woman younger than 30 in good health and CMV-seropositive.

The CDR3 sequence is CASSPFGLQGSNYGYTF. The CDR3, as DNA: TGTGCCAGCTCACCATTCGGGCTACAGGGATCCAACTATGGCTACACCTTC. This sequence joins TRBV18 and TRBJ1-2; perhaps TRBD1 as D (6 bases). The germline V and J ends were trimmed by 2 bases and 2 bases, with 18 bases remaining between them. This CDR3 spans 17 amino acids. Germline values: CDR1 KGHSH, CDR2 LQKENI.

The CDR3 region has the DNA TGTGCCTGGAGTCCAAGGGACAGGCAGGCATCACCCCTCCACTTT. Encoded protein: CAWSPRDRQASPLHF. The rearrangement uses TRBV30 and TRBJ1-6; 8 bases map to TRBD1. Germline values: CDR1 GTSNPN, CDR2 SVGIG (reference sequence). V shed 2 bases, J shed 10 bases, and the junction held 10 bases outside the gene matches. The CDR3 is made up of 15 amino acids.

V gene TRBV5-4 combines with J gene TRBJ1-1, with D tentatively TRBD1 (6 bases). The CDR3 has 13 amino acids. V was pared by 5 bases and J by 0 bases, with 8 bases between. Per germline, CDR1 SGHNT and CDR2 YYREEE (reference sequence). CDR3 sequence (DNA): TGTGCCAGCAGGGACAGAATGAACACTGAAGCTTTCTTT. Its translation is CASRDRMNTEAFF.

The chain uses TRBV27 and TRBJ2-7; TRBD1 matches at 9 bases. With V trimmed by 4 bases and J by 0 bases, 1 base remained unmatched. This CDR3 is 14 amino acids long. The germline CDR1 and CDR2 sequences are MNHEY and SMNVEV (reference sequence). CDR3 in amino acids: CASSSGQGSYEQYF. The CDR3 nucleotides are TGTGCCAGCAGTTCGGGACAGGGCTCCTACGAGCAGTACTTC.

This chain links TRBV5-6 with TRBJ2-3; 10 bases map to TRBD2. V gave up 0 bases and J gave up 2 bases; unmatched junction bases: 9. This CDR3 comprises 18 residues. CDR1 SGHDT and CDR2 YYEEEE come from the germline V gene. The CDR3 DNA reads TGTGCCAGCAGCTTGGGCGGACTAGCGGCCCTTTACACAGATACGCAGTATTTT. Amino acid sequence: CASSLGGLAALYTDTQYF.

The chain employs TRBV6-6 and TRBJ2-1, with D unclear. The CDR3 is made up of 10 amino acids. V was shortened by 4 bases and J by 8 bases, with 3 bases between the two germline ends. Germline values: CDR1 MNHNY, CDR2 SVGAGI (reference sequence). The CDR3 nucleotides are TGTGCCAGCAGTTCCGATGAGCAGTTCTTC. Translated, it gives CASSSDEQFF.

This chain uses TRBV20-1 with TRBJ2-1; no clear D. This CDR3 contains 10 residues. Germline V gene data show CDR1 as DFQATT and CDR2 as SNEGSKA (reference sequence). The V end lost 8 bases, the J end lost 4 bases, and 6 bases lay between the germline ends. The CDR3 DNA reads TGCAGTCCCACATACAATGAGCAGTTCTTC. Translating it yields CSPTYNEQFF.

The chain employs TRBV12-5 and TRBJ2-6, with 8 bases identical to TRBD2. CDR3 length equals 17 residues. The V and J ends lost 5 bases and 0 bases, in that order; junction bases with no gene match: 6. Germline V gene data show CDR1 as LGHNT and CDR2 as FRNRAP. CDR3 sequence (DNA): TGTGCTAGTGGTCTCAGTAGCGGGAACTCTGGGGCCAACGTCCTGACTTTC. Translating it yields CASGLSSGNSGANVLTF.

The V and J genes are TRBV11-2 and TRBJ2-1; D may be TRBD1 (6 bases). The CDR3 has 15 residues. The V end was cut by 0 bases, the J end by 8 bases, with 14 bases between. Per the germline V gene, CDR1 is SGHAT and CDR2 is FQNNGV. CDR3 bases: TGTGCCAGCAGCTTAGAAGGCAGGGGATTCGATGAGCAGTTCTTC. This codes for CASSLEGRGFDEQFF.

This clone was counted once. This chain uses TRBV6-1 with TRBJ2-3, with D perhaps matching TRBD1 (6 bases). This CDR3 has 15 residues. Germline assignment: CDR1 MNHNS and CDR2 SASEGT. Between the trimmed V and J ends, which lost 4 bases and 1 base, there was a span of 12 bases. This CDR3 is CASSGQVPGTDTQYF. The DNA for the CDR3 is TGTGCCAGCAGTGGACAGGTTCCCGGCACAGATACGCAGTATTTT.

This clone has a single count. The rearrangement uses TRBV10-3 and TRBJ2-3, with 8 positions matching TRBD1. The ends lost 6 bases at V and 1 base at J; junction bases unmatched: 6. This CDR3 is 15 amino acids long. Germline V lookup: CDR1 ENHRY, CDR2 SYGVKD. The CDR3 DNA follows: TGTGCCATCAGCAAGACAGGGGAGGGCACAGATACGCAGTATTTT. This gives the protein CAISKTGEGTDTQYF.

V is TRBV5-1 and J is TRBJ2-3; D unclear. Germline values: CDR1 SGHRS, CDR2 YFSETQ. The CDR3 spans 14 residues. The V gene lost 2 bases and the J gene lost 2 bases, with 9 bases spanning the gap. CDR3 residues: CASSLASYTDTQYF. The DNA for the CDR3 is TGCGCCAGCAGCTTAGCGAGTTACACAGATACGCAGTATTTT.

The chain joins TRBV10-3 to TRBJ2-7; no clear D. The germline V and J ends were trimmed by 0 bases and 2 bases, with 8 bases remaining between them. The CDR3 length is 14 residues. Per the germline V gene, CDR1 is ENHRY and CDR2 is SYGVKD. The CDR3 DNA reads TGTGCCATCAGTGAGTCGGCAGTGACCTACGAGCAGTACTTC. It encodes CAISESAVTYEQYF.

V usage is TRBV7-9 and J usage is TRBJ2-1, with 10 bases that match TRBD2. The V gene end was trimmed by 0 bases and the J gene end by 3 bases; junction bases not matched to a gene: 5. This CDR3 spans 17 amino acids. Germline loops: CDR1 SEHNR, CDR2 FQNEAQ (reference sequence). For the CDR3, the DNA is TGTGCCAGCAGCTTAGCCGAGCGGGGGGGCCTCTACAATGAGCAGTTCTTC. It encodes CASSLAERGGLYNEQFF.

This sequence joins TRBV6-1 and TRBJ2-3; D is possibly TRBD2 (6 bases). Germline CDR1 reads MNHNS; CDR2 reads SASEGT. V was clipped by 5 bases and J by 4 bases, with 10 bases between them. This CDR3 has 13 residues. The CDR3 nucleotides read TGTGCCAGCAGTACGGGGGTGGCAGATACGCAGTATTTT. This sequence encodes CASSTGVADTQYF.

As DNA, the CDR3 is TGTGCCAGCAGTCAGACAGGTTCCTCCTACGAGCAGTACTTC. Translation gives CASSQTGSSYEQYF. The chain carries TRBV6-4 and TRBJ2-7, with D possibly TRBD1 on 6 matching bases. The V and J ends lost 5 bases and 0 bases respectively, with 11 bases between them. Germline lookup yields CDR1 MRHNA and CDR2 SNTAGT. The CDR3 is made up of 14 amino acids.

This clone was observed once. This chain links TRBV4-2 with TRBJ1-5; TRBD1 matches 9 bases. Trimming cost V 2 bases and J 0 bases; bases outside gene matches: 14. The CDR3 is made up of 20 amino acids. CDR1 is LGHNA, CDR2 YNFKEQ, per germline. This CDR3 is CASSQTSGTGRSGSNQPQHF. Written as DNA, the CDR3 is TGTGCCAGCAGCCAAACATCCGGGACAGGGAGGTCGGGTAGCAATCAGCCCCAGCATTTT.

The CDR3 DNA sequence: TGCGCCAGCAGCGCAACCGGGACTAGCGGGGGGTATACGCAGTATTTT. Protein sequence: CASSATGTSGGYTQYF. V usage is TRBV5-1 and J usage is TRBJ2-3; 15 positions agree with TRBD2. V shed 4 bases and J 7 bases; nucleotides not matched to a gene: 7. Germline lookup yields CDR1 SGHRS and CDR2 YFSETQ. The CDR3 has 16 amino acids.

The rearrangement joins TRBV6-4 to TRBJ1-6, with D perhaps TRBD1 (6 bases). Deletions cut 3 bases from V and 7 bases from J, with 13 bases between. The CDR3 contains 15 residues. Germline V gene sequence: CDR1 MRHNA, CDR2 SNTAGT. The CDR3 coding sequence is TGTGCCAGCAGTGAAAACGCAGGGGTCAATTCACCCCTCCACTTT. Translation gives CASSENAGVNSPLHF.

J is TRBJ2-1 and V is TRBV7-3; 13 bases line up with TRBD2. CDR3 length: 21 amino acids. V dropped 1 base and J dropped 0; count of bases not matched to a gene: 12. Looked up from germline, CDR1 is SGHTA and CDR2 is FQGTGA. CDR3 protein: CASSLRANGLAGASSYNEQFF. The CDR3 nucleotides read TGTGCCAGCAGCTTAAGGGCAAACGGACTAGCGGGGGCTAGCTCCTACAATGAGCAGTTCTTC.

The V and J genes are TRBV28 and TRBJ1-6, with TRBD1 as a possible D gene (6 bases). This CDR3 has 17 residues. V lost 5 bases, J lost 4 bases, and 18 bases lay in between. CDR1 and CDR2 (germline): MDHEN, SYDVKM. The CDR3 reads CASSPDRTVLYNSPLHF. CDR3 nucleotide sequence: TGTGCCAGCAGTCCTGACAGGACTGTCCTGTATAATTCACCCCTCCACTTT.

The genes are TRBV11-1 and TRBJ1-2, with TRBD1 matching over 9 bases. CDR1 SGHAT and CDR2 FQDESV come from the germline V gene (reference sequence). The ends lost 5 bases at V and 0 bases at J; junction bases unmatched: 7. The CDR3 covers 16 residues. DNA of the CDR3: TGTGCCAGCAGCAAACGGACAGGGGCTACTAACTATGGCTACACCTTC. Translated, it gives CASSKRTGATNYGYTF.

The V gene is TRBV18, the J gene TRBJ2-6; unclear D gene. Trimming cost V 6 bases and J 5 bases, with 20 bases left between them. This CDR3 is 17 amino acids long. CDR1 and CDR2 from the germline V gene are KGHSH and LQKENI. CDR3: CASSLEVPSGWANVLTF. The CDR3 nucleotides are TGTGCCAGCTCCCTCGAGGTGCCGTCTGGGTGGGCCAACGTCCTGACTTTC.

The rearrangement joins TRBV2 to TRBJ2-7, with 7 bases identical to TRBD1. From germline, CDR1 is SNHLY and CDR2 FYNNEI. V shed 5 bases and J 5 bases; nucleotides not matched to a gene: 12. The CDR3 runs to 15 residues. The CDR3: CASSRGQGQGNEQYF. CDR3 DNA sequence: TGTGCCAGCAGTAGGGGGCAGGGGCAAGGAAACGAGCAGTACTTC.

The chain uses TRBV7-3 and TRBJ2-5; 7 bases map to TRBD1. With 2 bases clipped from V and 4 bases from J, the junction kept 7 bases outside the gene matches. The CDR3 runs 15 residues. Germline CDR1 is SGHTA and CDR2 is FQGTGA. CDR3 sequence: CASSLSGGVGETQYF. The CDR3 nucleotides are TGTGCCAGCAGCTTATCAGGGGGTGTAGGAGAGACCCAGTACTTC.